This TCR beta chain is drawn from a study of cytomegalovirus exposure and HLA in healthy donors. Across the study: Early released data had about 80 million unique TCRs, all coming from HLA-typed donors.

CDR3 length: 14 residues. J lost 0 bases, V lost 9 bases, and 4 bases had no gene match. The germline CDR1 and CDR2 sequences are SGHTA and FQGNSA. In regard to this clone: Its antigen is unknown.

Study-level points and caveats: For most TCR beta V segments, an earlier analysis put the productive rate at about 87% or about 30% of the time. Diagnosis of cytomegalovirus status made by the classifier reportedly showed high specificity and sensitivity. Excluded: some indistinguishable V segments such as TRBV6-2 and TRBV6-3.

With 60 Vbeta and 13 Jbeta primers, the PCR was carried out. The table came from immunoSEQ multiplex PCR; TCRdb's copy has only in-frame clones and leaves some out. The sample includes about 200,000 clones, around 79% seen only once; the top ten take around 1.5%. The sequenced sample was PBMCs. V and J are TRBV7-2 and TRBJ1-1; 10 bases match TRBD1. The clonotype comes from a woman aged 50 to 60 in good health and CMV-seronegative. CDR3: CASLTGGLNTEAFF. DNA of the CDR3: TGTGCCAGTTTGACAGGGGGCCTGAACACTGAAGCTTTCTTT.